These 3 T cell receptor beta chains share one sample of origin, sequenced in a study of cytomegalovirus exposure and HLA in healthy donors. Sequencing used immunoSEQ multiplex PCR; TCRdb keeps in-frame clones, though not all of them. The sample has under 250,000 clones, 87% seen once. Sequenced input: PBMCs. All receptors derive from a man aged 18 to 35 in good health and CMV-seronegative.

The sample holds a few counts of this clone. In DNA, the CDR3 is TGTGCCAGCAGTTTAGGAGGTCCCTATAATTCACCCCTCCACTTT. Translation gives CASSLGGPYNSPLHF. The chain uses TRBV27 and TRBJ1-6; D not resolved. Germline V lookup: CDR1 MNHEY, CDR2 SMNVEV (reference sequence). Trimming pared 2 bases from V and 2 bases from J, leaving 7 bases between. The length of the CDR3 is 15 residues.

The sample holds one count of this clone. V usage is TRBV20-1 and J usage is TRBJ1-2, with 8 bases fitting TRBD1. CDR1 is DFQATT and CDR2 is SNEGSKA in the germline V gene (reference sequence). The CDR3 covers 11 residues. CDR3 nucleotide sequence: TGCAGAGCCACAGGGGGCTATGGCTACACCTTC. Its translation is CRATGGYGYTF.

This chain joins TRBV6-1 and TRBJ1-2; D unresolved. Trimming shortened V by 3 bases and J by 0 bases, and 11 bases separated the two germline ends. The CDR3 has 15 residues. The germline V gene encodes CDR1 MNHNS and CDR2 SASEGT. The chain's CDR3 is CASSEGLSTNYGYTF. CDR3 nucleotides: TGTGCCAGCAGTGAGGGCCTCTCCACTAACTATGGCTACACCTTC.